These 19 T cell receptor beta chains share one sample of origin, sequenced in a study of glioma-infiltrating T cells after dendritic cell vaccination. Produced via immunoSEQ multiplex PCR; TCRdb's table is partial and in-frame only. The sample includes 50,000 to 60,000 clones, roughly 83% seen only once; the top ten take approximately 14%. Indicated time point: after dendritic cell vaccination, including at tumor progression/relapse. Sequenced here: blood, sampled after dendritic cell vaccination. Every receptor here comes from a human donor with glioblastoma.

The chain uses TRBV4-1 and TRBJ1-1; D is possibly TRBD1 (5 bases). Germline V CDR1 and CDR2: MGHRA, YSYEKL. V was shortened by 4 bases and J by 3 bases, with 9 bases between the two germline ends. This CDR3 spans 13 amino acids. CDR3 in amino acids: CASSLGGHTEAFF. As DNA, the CDR3 is TGCGCCAGCAGCCTGGGGGGACACACTGAAGCTTTCTTT.

The CDR3 DNA follows: TGTGCCAGCTCACCACAAAAGGAAGCGGGGGGTAAGACCCAGTACTTC. Translated: CASSPQKEAGGKTQYF. The chain carries TRBV18 and TRBJ2-5, with 9 nucleotides matching TRBD2. The V gene end was trimmed by 1 base and the J gene end by 6 bases; junction bases not matched to a gene: 9. Germline CDR1 reads KGHSH; CDR2 reads LQKENI. The CDR3 extends over 16 amino acids.

In this sample, this clone turned up once. The gene calls are TRBV27 and TRBJ2-1, with 8 bases that match TRBD1. Trimming cost V 5 bases and J 6 bases; bases outside gene matches: 6. From germline, CDR1 is MNHEY and CDR2 SMNVEV (reference sequence). The CDR3 totals 14 residues. The CDR3 reads CASSRDRRGNEQFF. In nucleotides, the CDR3 is TGTGCCAGCAGTAGGGACAGGCGGGGCAATGAGCAGTTCTTC.

This clone was picked up one time. The V call is TRBV5-6, the J call TRBJ2-4; maybe TRBD2 (5 bases). V dropped 5 bases and J dropped 3 bases, with 12 bases sitting between them. The CDR3 covers 14 residues. Per the germline V gene, CDR1 is SGHDT and CDR2 is YYEEEE. CDR3 region: CASSSGLIKNIQYF. In DNA form, the CDR3 reads TGTGCCAGCAGTTCGGGGTTGATCAAAAACATTCAGTACTTC.

The chain is built from TRBV7-9 and TRBJ2-3; no clear D. CDR3 size: 15 residues. CDR1 is SEHNR, CDR2 FQNEAQ, per germline (reference sequence). The ends were cut back, 6 bases at V and 2 bases at J, with 15 bases in the middle. CDR3 sequence reads: CASSLGGQYTDTQYF. The DNA of the CDR3 is TGTGCCAGCAGTTTGGGTGGGCAGTACACAGATACGCAGTATTTT. Complete variable domain (other parts from reference TRBV7-9 and TRBJ2-3): DTGVSQNPRHKITKRGQNVTFRCDPISEHNRLYWYRQTLGQGPEFLTYFQNEAQLEKSRLLSDRFSAERPKGSFSTLEIQRTEQGDSAMYLCASSLGGQYTDTQYFGPGTRLTVL.

This chain joins TRBV19 and TRBJ2-7; 9 nucleotides match TRBD1. Germline trimming cut 3 bases from V and 2 bases from J; bases unmatched to any gene: 5. The CDR3 contains 15 residues. Germline assignment: CDR1 LNHDA and CDR2 SQIVND (reference sequence). This CDR3 is CASSIFGTGTYEQYF. The DNA for the CDR3 is TGTGCCAGTAGTATTTTCGGGACAGGGACCTACGAGCAGTACTTC.

The chain joins TRBV9 to TRBJ2-3; 12 bases line up with TRBD2. CDR3 length: 16 residues. Per germline, CDR1 SGDLS and CDR2 YYNGEE. The trim removed 2 bases at V and 5 bases at J, leaving 6 bases unmatched. The CDR3 DNA reads as TGTGCCAGCAGCGTCTCACTAGCGGGGGGCGGAGATACGCAGTATTTT. This codes for CASSVSLAGGGDTQYF. Together with reference TRBV9 and TRBJ2-3, the CDR3 gives the full variable domain: DSGVTQTPKHLITATGQRVTLRCSPRSGDLSVYWYQQSLDQGLQFLIQYYNGEERAKGNILERFSAQQFPDLHSELNLSSLELGDSALYFCASSVSLAGGGDTQYFGPGTRLTVL.

The chain couples TRBV2 to TRBJ2-5, with TRBD1 as a possible D gene (7 bases). Per germline, CDR1 SNHLY and CDR2 FYNNEI. The CDR3 has 13 amino acids. Trimming left V 8 bases short and J 1 base short, with 11 bases between. CDR3 bases: TGTGCCAGCTGGAGGGACAGCCAAGAGACCCAGTACTTC. Amino acid sequence: CASWRDSQETQYF.

The rearrangement links TRBV6-1 to TRBJ1-5, with D possibly TRBD1 on 6 matching bases. Germline V gene data show CDR1 as MNHNS and CDR2 as SASEGT. The V and J ends lost 8 bases and 0 bases respectively, with 11 bases between them. The CDR3 spans 14 residues. CDR3 protein: CASGRTDSNQPQHF. In DNA, the CDR3 is TGTGCCAGCGGTAGGACAGATAGCAATCAGCCCCAGCATTTT.

This rearrangement joins TRBV11-2 to TRBJ1-2; D gene ambiguous. The CDR3 consists of 14 residues. Germline V gene sequence: CDR1 SGHAT, CDR2 FQNNGV. The V end lost 1 base, the J end lost 4 bases, and 10 bases lay between the germline ends. This CDR3 reads CASSLGGRGYGYTF. Written as DNA, the CDR3 is TGTGCCAGCAGCTTAGGCGGTCGTGGCTATGGCTACACCTTC.

The chain joins TRBV5-1 to TRBJ2-7; D is perhaps TRBD1 (6 bases). CDR1 is SGHRS and CDR2 is YFSETQ in the germline V gene. V was trimmed by 5 bases and J by 5 bases, leaving 26 bases between them. This CDR3 contains 17 residues. As DNA, the CDR3 is TGCGCCAGCAGTCCCAAAACGACAGGAGGTCGATCCAACGAGCAGTACTTC. This encodes CASSPKTTGGRSNEQYF.

The chain recombines TRBV28 with TRBJ1-3; TRBD1 is a possible D gene (6 bases). V shed 10 bases and J shed 0 bases, with 13 bases lying between them. Germline V CDR1 and CDR2: MDHEN, SYDVKM. The CDR3 is made up of 14 amino acids. CDR3 region: CATGEGDSGNTIYF. CDR3 DNA: TGTGCCACCGGGGAGGGGGACTCTGGAAACACCATATATTTT.

This chain connects TRBV5-1 to TRBJ2-7; 10 bases agree with TRBD2. The CDR3 runs to 15 residues. Germline V lookup: CDR1 SGHRS, CDR2 YFSETQ. V lost 6 bases, J lost 6 bases, and 12 bases stayed unmatched. In DNA, the CDR3 is TGCGCCAGCACCCTTGTAGCGGGGGGCCTCGGCGAGCAGTACTTC. This sequence encodes CASTLVAGGLGEQYF.

The CDR3 nucleotides are TGTGCCAGCTCACCACCGGGACAGGGTGGCTACGAGCAGTACTTC. As protein: CASSPPGQGGYEQYF. The chain uses TRBV18 and TRBJ2-5; TRBD1 matches at 9 bases. The J call may be mistaken, given a closer DNA end match to TRBJ2-7. Germline V gene data show CDR1 as KGHSH and CDR2 as LQKENI. The CDR3 covers 15 residues.

This clone occurred a few times. The rearrangement joins TRBV5-5 to TRBJ2-2; possibly TRBD2 for D (6 bases). V was pared by 3 bases and J by 4 bases, with 10 bases between. CDR3 length: 14 amino acids. Germline V lookup: CDR1 SGHKS, CDR2 YYEKEE (reference sequence). In DNA, the CDR3 is TGTGCCAGCAGCTATACTAGCACCACCGGGGAGCTGTTTTTT. Translation gives CASSYTSTTGELFF.

The gene calls are TRBV19 and TRBJ1-1, with D possibly being TRBD1 (5 bases). Germline values: CDR1 LNHDA, CDR2 SQIVND (reference sequence). Trimming removed 5 bases from V and 6 bases from J, with 19 bases in between. CDR3 size: 15 residues. The DNA of the CDR3 is TGTGCCAGTAGTCCGCGGTGGGGGGGGAGCGCTGAAGCTTTCTTT. The encoded protein is CASSPRWGGSAEAFF.

A few counts support this clone. The chain links TRBV12-5 to TRBJ1-1, with a tentative D call TRBD1 (5 bases). Germline CDR1 is LGHNT and CDR2 is FRNRAP. V was cut by 7 bases and J by 3 bases, with 12 bases left in between. The CDR3 is made up of 13 amino acids. CDR3 sequence reads: CASALGGYTEAFF. The CDR3 DNA reads as TGTGCTAGTGCCCTGGGGGGGTACACTGAAGCTTTCTTT.

This clone was observed a single time. This chain links TRBV2 with TRBJ1-1; 7 nucleotides line up with TRBD1. Germline CDR1 SNHLY, CDR2 FYNNEI. The CDR3 extends over 15 amino acids. Germline trimming cut 8 bases from V and 3 bases from J; bases unmatched to any gene: 12. CDR3 sequence reads: CASLLDRVRDTEAFF. CDR3 bases: TGTGCCAGCCTTCTAGACAGGGTCCGGGACACTGAAGCTTTCTTT.

This clone has just a few counts. The chain's CDR3 is CASSPRTYEQYF. The CDR3 DNA is TGTGCCAGCAGCCCCAGGACCTACGAGCAGTACTTC. The chain joins TRBV7-2 to TRBJ2-7, with D uncertain. Germline V gene sequence: CDR1 SGHTA, CDR2 FQGNSA. V lost 5 bases and J lost 2, with 7 bases in between. The CDR3 runs to 12 residues.